The subject of this entry is one T cell receptor (beta chain). This clone's antigen is unknown. Qualities for individual bases were not recorded, and no much larger clone is one base off. The source of the sample is a study of blood T cell repertoires in COVID-19 (dated by TCRdb to about 2020). Regarding the complete study: The collaborator samples originated in the United States, Italy and Spain and spanned the acute and convalescent phases of COVID-19. The samples were drawn from two sources: the first 160 participants of the ongoing ImmuneRACE study, and 950 to 1,500 subjects contributed by 6 global collaborators. Where available, HLA class I and class II types were taken from metadata supplied by the sample provider and were not determined by assay-based typing. The prospective study material was composed of cDNA or gDNA derived from T cells, B-cell-depleted T cells, or PBMCs. Subjects who had been exposed to COVID-19, were actively infected with it, or had recovered from it provided the deeply sampled blood TCRbeta repertoires that made up the dataset. The repertoires were released in a freely available public database meant as a resource for research on the immune response to SARS-CoV-2. A de-identified subject ID, COVID-19 status, age in years and sex were almost always included in the sample metadata. Overall study results and their limits: How much clinical and demographic metadata was included differed by source and by participant, and the metadata was provided uncurated.

From V the trimming removes 4 bases and from J it removes 0 bases, while the gene matches leave 5 bases of the junction unaccounted for. Taken from the germline V gene (reference sequence), the CDR1 and CDR2 loops are LNHDA and SQIVND. The CDR3 covers 18 residues, taking in both the cysteine and the phenylalanine. Left in the record is the CDR3 DNA by itself, 54 bases read in frame from the first base. TCRbeta CDR3 regions were amplified from genomic DNA by means of the immunoSEQ Assay, a bias-controlled multiplex PCR. Regarding the original processing steps: The number of nucleated cells in each sample was estimated from the amplification of reference gene primers within the assay. To quantify the absolute abundance of each unique TCRbeta CDR3 rearrangement, sequence reads were collapsed and filtered. For each sample, productive Simpson clonality was calculated by taking the square root of Simpson's diversity index across productive rearrangements. TCRdb obtained this table from immuneACCESS and retained in-frame rearrangements with V and J assigned. These tables miss some clones; where compared with another copy, unresolved V genes account for less than half of the shortfall, and the remainder is unexplained. D and trimming were read from the DNA, whereas the V and J calls and clone size are those reported in that table. The table for this sample lists around 99,000 clones; around 90% of them were counted only once. The ten largest clones add up to more than 0.9% of the sample.

Collaborating institutions collected whole blood in K2EDTA tubes following their own protocols. For TCRbeta analysis, collaborators shipped samples in one of three forms: frozen whole blood, isolated PBMCs, or DNA extracted from either of those sample types. The sequence came from a woman aged 25 to 39 with acute or convalescent COVID-19. The sequenced material came from peripheral blood. Recombination joined TRBV19 with TRBJ2-1, and 14 junction bases match TRBD2. This receptor has the CDR3 CASSRGLAGDSSYNEQFF. The DNA sequence is as follows: TGTGCCAGTAGTAGGGGACTAGCGGGGGACAGCTCCTACAATGAGCAGTTCTTC.